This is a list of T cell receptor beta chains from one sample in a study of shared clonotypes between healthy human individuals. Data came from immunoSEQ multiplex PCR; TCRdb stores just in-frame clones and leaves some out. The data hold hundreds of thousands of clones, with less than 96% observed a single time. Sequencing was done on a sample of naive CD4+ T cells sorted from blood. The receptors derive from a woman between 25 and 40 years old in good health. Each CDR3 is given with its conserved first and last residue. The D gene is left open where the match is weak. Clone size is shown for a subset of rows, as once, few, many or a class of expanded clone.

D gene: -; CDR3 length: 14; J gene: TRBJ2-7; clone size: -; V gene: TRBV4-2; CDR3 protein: CASSQDGGLDEQYF; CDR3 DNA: TGTGCCAGCAGCCAAGATGGGGGTCTGGACGAGCAGTACTTC
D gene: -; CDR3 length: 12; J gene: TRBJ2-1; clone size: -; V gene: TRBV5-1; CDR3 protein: CASSLDSNEQFF; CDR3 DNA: TGCGCCAGCAGCTTGGATAGCAATGAGCAGTTCTTC
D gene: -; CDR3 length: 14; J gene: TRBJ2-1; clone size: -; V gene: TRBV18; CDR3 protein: CASSSRQAYNEQFF; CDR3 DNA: TGTGCCAGCTCGTCTAGACAGGCCTACAATGAGCAGTTCTTC
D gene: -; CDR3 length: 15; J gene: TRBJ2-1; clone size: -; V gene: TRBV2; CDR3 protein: CASKEESGNYNEQFF; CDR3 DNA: TGTGCCAGCAAGGAGGAATCCGGAAATTACAATGAGCAGTTCTTC
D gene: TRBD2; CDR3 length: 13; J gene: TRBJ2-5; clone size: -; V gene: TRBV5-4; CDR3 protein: CASSSGTKETQYF; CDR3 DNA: TGTGCCAGCAGCTCGGGGACTAAAGAGACCCAGTACTTC
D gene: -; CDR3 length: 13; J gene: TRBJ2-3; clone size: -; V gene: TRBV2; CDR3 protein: CASSEEGRNTQYF; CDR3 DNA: TGTGCCAGCAGTGAAGAGGGGAGAAATACGCAGTATTTT
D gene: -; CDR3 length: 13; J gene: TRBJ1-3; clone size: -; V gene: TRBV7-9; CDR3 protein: CARGTLSGNTIYF; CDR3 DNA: TGTGCCAGGGGGACCCTCTCTGGAAACACCATATATTTT
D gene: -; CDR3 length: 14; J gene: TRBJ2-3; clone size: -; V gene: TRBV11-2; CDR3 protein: CASSLDLGSNTQYF; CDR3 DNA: TGTGCCAGCAGCCTAGACCTGGGCTCGAATACGCAGTATTTT
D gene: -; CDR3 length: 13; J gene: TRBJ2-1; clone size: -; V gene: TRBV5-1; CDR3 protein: CASSLAVANEQFF; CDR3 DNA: TGCGCCAGCAGCTTGGCGGTAGCCAATGAGCAGTTCTTC
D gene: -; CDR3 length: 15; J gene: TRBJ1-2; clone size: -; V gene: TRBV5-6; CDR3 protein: CASSFSDGSLRGYTF; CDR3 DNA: TGTGCCAGCAGCTTTTCGGACGGCTCCTTAAGGGGCTACACCTTC
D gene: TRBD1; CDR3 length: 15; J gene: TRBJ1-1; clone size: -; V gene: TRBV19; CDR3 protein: CASSIFTGVETEAFF; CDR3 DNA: TGTGCCAGTAGTATATTTACAGGGGTGGAAACTGAAGCTTTCTTT
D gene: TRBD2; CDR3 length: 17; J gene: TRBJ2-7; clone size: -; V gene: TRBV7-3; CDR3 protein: CASGRSGRGLGSYEQYF; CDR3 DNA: TGTGCCAGCGGCCGTAGCGGGAGGGGATTAGGGTCCTACGAGCAGTACTTC
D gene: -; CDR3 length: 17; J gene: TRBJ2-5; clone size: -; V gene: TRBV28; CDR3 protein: CASAFPPKRTPQETQYF; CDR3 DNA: TGTGCCAGCGCCTTTCCCCCGAAAAGGACTCCCCAAGAGACCCAGTACTTC
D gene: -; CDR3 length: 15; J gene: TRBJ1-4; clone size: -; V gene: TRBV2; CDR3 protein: CASSRQLLDGEKLFF; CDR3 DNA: TGTGCCAGCAGCCGACAGCTACTGGACGGGGAAAAACTGTTTTTT
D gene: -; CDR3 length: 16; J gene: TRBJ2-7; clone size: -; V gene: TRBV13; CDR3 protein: CASSHALAAGLDEQYF; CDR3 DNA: TGTGCCAGCAGTCACGCCCTCGCGGCAGGGTTGGACGAGCAGTACTTC
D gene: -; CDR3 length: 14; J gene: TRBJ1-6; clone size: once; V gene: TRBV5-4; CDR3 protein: CASSLLRANSPLHF; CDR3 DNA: TGTGCCAGCAGCTTGCTTCGGGCTAATTCACCCCTCCACTTT
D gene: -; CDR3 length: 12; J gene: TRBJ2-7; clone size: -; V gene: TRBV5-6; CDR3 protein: CASSGGSYEQYF; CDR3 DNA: TGTGCCAGCAGCGGGGGCTCCTACGAGCAGTACTTC
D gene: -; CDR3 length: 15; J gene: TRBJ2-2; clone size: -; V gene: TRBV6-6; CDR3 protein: CASSVDGGYTGELFF; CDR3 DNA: TGTGCCAGCAGTGTCGACGGAGGGTACACCGGGGAGCTGTTTTTT
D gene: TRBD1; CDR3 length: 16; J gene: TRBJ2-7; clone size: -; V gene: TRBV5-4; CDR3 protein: CASSYYDRGFTYEQYF; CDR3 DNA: TGTGCCAGCAGCTACTACGACAGGGGATTCACCTACGAGCAGTACTTC
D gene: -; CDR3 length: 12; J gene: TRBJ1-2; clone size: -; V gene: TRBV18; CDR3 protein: CASSHPQGGYTF; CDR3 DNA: TGTGCCAGCTCACACCCTCAGGGGGGCTACACCTTC
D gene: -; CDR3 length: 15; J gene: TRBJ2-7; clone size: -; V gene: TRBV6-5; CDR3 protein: CASSPGFGPAYEQYF; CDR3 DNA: TGTGCCAGCAGTCCGGGTTTCGGGCCGGCCTACGAGCAGTACTTC
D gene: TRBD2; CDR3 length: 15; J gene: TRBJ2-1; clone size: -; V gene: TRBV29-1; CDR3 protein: CSVYRTSGTNNEQFF; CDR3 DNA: TGCAGCGTCTACAGGACTAGCGGCACCAACAATGAGCAGTTCTTC
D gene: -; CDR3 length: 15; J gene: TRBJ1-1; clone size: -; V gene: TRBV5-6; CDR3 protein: CASSPGWNRNTEAFF; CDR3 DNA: TGTGCCAGCAGCCCCGGGTGGAACAGGAACACTGAAGCTTTCTTT
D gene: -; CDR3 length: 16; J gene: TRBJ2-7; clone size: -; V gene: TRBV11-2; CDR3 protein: CASSHTVGHSSYEQYF; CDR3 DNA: TGTGCCAGCAGCCACACGGTTGGGCACAGCTCCTACGAGCAGTACTTC
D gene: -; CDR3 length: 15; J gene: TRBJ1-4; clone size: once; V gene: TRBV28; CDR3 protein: CASSFIQRSNEKLFF; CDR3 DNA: TGTGCCAGCAGTTTCATCCAGCGATCTAATGAAAAACTGTTTTTT
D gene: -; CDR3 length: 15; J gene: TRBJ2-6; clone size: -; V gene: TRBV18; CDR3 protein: CASSLDLRGANVLTF; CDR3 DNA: TGTGCCAGCTCACTGGACTTAAGAGGGGCCAACGTCCTGACTTTC
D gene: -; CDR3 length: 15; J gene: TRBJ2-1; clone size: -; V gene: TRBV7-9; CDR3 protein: CASSWRFAPYNEQFF; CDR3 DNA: TGTGCCAGCAGCTGGAGGTTCGCCCCCTACAATGAGCAGTTCTTC
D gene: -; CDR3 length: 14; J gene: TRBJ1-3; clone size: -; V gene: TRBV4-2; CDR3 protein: CASSLEGGGNTIYF; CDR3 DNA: TGTGCCAGCAGCTTGGAAGGGGGTGGAAACACCATATATTTT
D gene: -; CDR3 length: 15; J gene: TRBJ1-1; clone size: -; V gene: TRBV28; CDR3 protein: CASTPSGEGKTEAFF; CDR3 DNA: TGTGCCAGCACCCCATCGGGGGAAGGGAAGACTGAAGCTTTCTTT
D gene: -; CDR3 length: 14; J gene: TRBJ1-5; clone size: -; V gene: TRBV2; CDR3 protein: CASSFGLGNQPQHF; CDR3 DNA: TGTGCCAGCAGCTTTGGGTTGGGCAATCAGCCCCAGCATTTT
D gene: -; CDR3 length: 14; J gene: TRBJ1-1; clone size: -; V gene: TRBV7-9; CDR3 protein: CASSLTQVNTEAFF; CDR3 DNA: TGTGCCAGCAGCTTAACGCAAGTGAACACTGAAGCTTTCTTT
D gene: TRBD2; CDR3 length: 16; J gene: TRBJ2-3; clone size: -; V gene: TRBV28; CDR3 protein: CASSSLTSGTLDTQYF; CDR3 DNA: TGTGCCAGCAGTTCCCTCACTAGCGGAACACTAGATACGCAGTATTTT
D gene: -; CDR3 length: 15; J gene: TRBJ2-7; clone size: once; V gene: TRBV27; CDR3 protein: CASSLRGHPIYEQYF; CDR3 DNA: TGTGCCAGCAGTTTGAGGGGCCACCCTATCTACGAGCAGTACTTC
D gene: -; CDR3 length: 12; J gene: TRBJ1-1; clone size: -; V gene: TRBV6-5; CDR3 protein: CASTSDAIEAFF; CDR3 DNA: TGTGCCAGCACCTCGGACGCTATTGAAGCTTTCTTT
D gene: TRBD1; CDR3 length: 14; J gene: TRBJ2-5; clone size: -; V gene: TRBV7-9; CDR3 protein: CASSLTGMAETQYF; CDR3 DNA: TGTGCCAGCAGCTTGACAGGGATGGCAGAGACCCAGTACTTC
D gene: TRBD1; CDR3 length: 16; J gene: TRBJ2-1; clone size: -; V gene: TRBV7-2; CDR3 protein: CASSDHGGQGSNEQFF; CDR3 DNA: TGTGCCAGCAGCGATCATGGGGGACAGGGGAGCAATGAGCAGTTCTTC
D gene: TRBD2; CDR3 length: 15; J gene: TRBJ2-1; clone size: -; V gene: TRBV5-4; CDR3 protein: CASGPWSGRDNEQFF; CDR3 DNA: TGTGCCAGCGGACCGTGGAGCGGGAGGGACAATGAGCAGTTCTTC
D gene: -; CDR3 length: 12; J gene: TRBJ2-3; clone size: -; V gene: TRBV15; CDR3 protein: CATSGGRNTQYF; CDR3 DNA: TGTGCCACCAGCGGGGGTCGGAATACGCAGTATTTT
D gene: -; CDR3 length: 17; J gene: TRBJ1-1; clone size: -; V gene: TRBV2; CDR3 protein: CASSEQRGGVRVFKAFF; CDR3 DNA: TGTGCCAGCAGTGAACAACGTGGGGGGGTGAGAGTTTTTAAAGCTTTCTTT
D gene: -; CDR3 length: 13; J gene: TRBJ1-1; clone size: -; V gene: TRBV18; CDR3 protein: CASSSNFDTEAFF; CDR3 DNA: TGTGCCAGCTCATCTAACTTTGACACTGAAGCTTTCTTT
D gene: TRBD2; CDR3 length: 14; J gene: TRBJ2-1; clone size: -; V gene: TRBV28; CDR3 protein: CASLAGSSYNEQFF; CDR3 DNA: TGTGCCAGTCTAGCGGGGAGCTCCTACAATGAGCAGTTCTTC
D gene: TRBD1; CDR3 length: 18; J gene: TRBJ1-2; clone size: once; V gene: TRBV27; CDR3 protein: CASTRTGRNPWVDGGYTF; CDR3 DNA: TGTGCCAGCACCCGGACAGGGCGAAACCCTTGGGTCGACGGAGGCTACACCTTC
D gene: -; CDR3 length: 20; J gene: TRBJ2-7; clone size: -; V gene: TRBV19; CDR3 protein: CASSIVWVGPGSDATYEQYF; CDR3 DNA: TGTGCCAGTAGTATAGTTTGGGTTGGACCGGGGTCGGACGCGACCTACGAGCAGTACTTC
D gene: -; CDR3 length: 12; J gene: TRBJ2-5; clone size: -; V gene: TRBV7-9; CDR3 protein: CASRRGQETQYF; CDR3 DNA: TGTGCCAGCCGCCGGGGGCAGGAGACCCAGTACTTC
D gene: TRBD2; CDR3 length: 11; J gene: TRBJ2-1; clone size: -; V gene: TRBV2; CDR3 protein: CASSAGREVFF; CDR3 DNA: TGTGCCAGCAGTGCGGGGCGGGAGGTGTTCTTC
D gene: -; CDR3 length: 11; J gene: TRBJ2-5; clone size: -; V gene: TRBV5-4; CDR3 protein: CASSLQETQYF; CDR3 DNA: TGTGCCAGCAGCCTGCAAGAGACCCAGTACTTC
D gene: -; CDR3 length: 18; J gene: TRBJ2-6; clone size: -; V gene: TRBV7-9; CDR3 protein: CASRNVSSRLHGANVLTF; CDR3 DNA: TGTGCCAGCAGAAACGTTTCTAGCAGACTACATGGGGCCAACGTCCTGACTTTC
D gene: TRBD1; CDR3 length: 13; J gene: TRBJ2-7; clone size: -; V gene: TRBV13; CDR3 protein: CASSSRGPYEQYF; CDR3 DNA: TGTGCCAGCAGCTCCAGGGGGCCCTACGAGCAGTACTTC
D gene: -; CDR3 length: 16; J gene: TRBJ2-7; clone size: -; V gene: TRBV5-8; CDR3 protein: CASSLGLQVVSYEQYF; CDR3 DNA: TGTGCCAGCAGCTTGGGACTGCAGGTGGTATCCTACGAGCAGTACTTC
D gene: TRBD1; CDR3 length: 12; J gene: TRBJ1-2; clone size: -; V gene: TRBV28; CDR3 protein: CASGTEIYGYTF; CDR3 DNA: TGTGCCAGTGGGACAGAAATCTATGGCTACACCTTC
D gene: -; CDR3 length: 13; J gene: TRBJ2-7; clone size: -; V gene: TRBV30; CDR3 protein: CAWTPGDGYEQYF; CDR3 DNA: TGTGCCTGGACCCCCGGGGACGGCTACGAGCAGTACTTC
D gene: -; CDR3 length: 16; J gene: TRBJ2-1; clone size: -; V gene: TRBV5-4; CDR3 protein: CASSSQIRGGYNEQFF; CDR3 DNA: TGTGCCAGCAGCAGCCAAATTAGGGGCGGCTACAATGAGCAGTTCTTC
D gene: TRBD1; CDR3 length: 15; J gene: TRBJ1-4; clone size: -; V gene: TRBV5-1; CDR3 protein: CASSLGQLEGEKLFF; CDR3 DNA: TGCGCCAGCAGCCTGGGACAGCTCGAGGGAGAAAAACTGTTTTTT